These T cell receptor beta chains were read from a single sample in a study of blood T cell repertoires in COVID-19. Here immunoSEQ multiplex PCR was the method, and the copy in TCRdb shows in-frame clones only, minus some. Here the sample spans under 200,000 clones, 60% to 85% being singletons. Input material: peripheral blood. The receptors here all came from a man between 60 and 75 years old with acute or convalescent COVID-19. Both conserved end residues are part of each CDR3. Each record gives: clone size, J gene, V gene, D gene, CDR3 protein, CDR3 DNA. The D gene is left open where the match is weak. Where a row states a size, it is once, few, many or the class of an expanded clone; other rows omit it.

NA TRBJ1-6 TRBV21-1 NA CASSIPSLHF TGTGCCAGCAGCATCCCCTCCCTCCACTTT
NA TRBJ2-3 TRBV3-1/TRBV3-2 TRBD2 CASSQPSGGASDTQYF TGTGCCAGCAGCCAACCCAGCGGGGGGGCCTCAGATACGCAGTATTTT
NA TRBJ1-1 TRBV4-1 NA CASSQKTGNTEAFF TGCGCCAGCAGCCAAAAGACAGGGAACACTGAAGCTTTCTTT
NA TRBJ2-1 TRBV30 TRBD2 CAWYGTSGSYNEQFF TGTGCCTGGTACGGGACTAGCGGCTCCTACAATGAGCAGTTCTTC
NA TRBJ2-1 TRBV5-5 NA CASSLARHTTAYNEQFF TGTGCCAGCAGCTTGGCGCGACACACGACGGCCTACAATGAGCAGTTCTTC
NA TRBJ2-7 TRBV4-1 NA CASSQGLGRRFIEQYF TGCGCCAGCAGCCAAGGACTGGGGCGGCGGTTTATCGAGCAGTACTTC
NA TRBJ2-2 TRBV2 TRBD1 CASSWDRGQRNTGELFF TGTGCCAGCAGTTGGGACAGGGGGCAGAGGAACACCGGGGAGCTGTTTTTT
NA TRBJ1-1 TRBV12-5 NA CASGLNSYTEAFF TGTGCTAGTGGTTTGAACAGCTACACTGAAGCTTTCTTT
NA TRBJ1-2 TRBV19 NA CASSIAQANYGYTF TGTGCCAGTAGTATAGCGCAGGCCAACTATGGCTACACCTTC
once TRBJ1-2 TRBV10-3 NA CAISGSTGLPYGYTF TGTGCCATCAGTGGTTCGACAGGCCTCCCCTACGGCTACACCTTC
NA TRBJ2-1 TRBV30 TRBD2 CAWKLAGFYNEQFF TGTGCCTGGAAACTAGCGGGGTTTTACAATGAGCAGTTCTTC
many TRBJ1-3 TRBV5-5 NA CASSLQGGGNTIYF TGTGCCAGCAGCTTACAGGGTGGAGGAAACACCATATATTTT
NA TRBJ1-1 TRBV7-3 NA CASSLSGGVGTEAFF TGTGCCAGCAGCTTAAGTGGAGGGGTGGGCACTGAAGCTTTCTTT
NA TRBJ1-6 TRBV9 NA CASSVVGGNNSPLHF TGTGCCAGCAGCGTAGTGGGAGGGAATAATTCACCCCTCCACTTT
NA TRBJ2-5 TRBV18 NA CASSLQPGKETQYF TGTGCCAGCTCACTCCAACCGGGGAAAGAGACCCAGTACTTC
NA TRBJ2-1 TRBV29-1 TRBD1 CSSIDRGDEQFF TGCAGCTCGATTGACAGGGGCGATGAGCAGTTCTTC
NA TRBJ2-1 TRBV12-5 NA CASGFSGFNEQFF TGTGCTAGTGGTTTCAGCGGTTTCAATGAGCAGTTCTTC
NA TRBJ1-1 TRBV25-1 NA CASSPGTEAFF TGTGCCAGCAGTCCCGGGACTGAAGCTTTCTTT
NA TRBJ1-4 TRBV4-1 TRBD1 CASSQEEGAGNEKLFF TGCGCCAGCAGCCAAGAGGAGGGGGCCGGTAATGAAAAACTGTTTTTT
NA TRBJ2-1 TRBV9 TRBD1 CVPGQGKNEQFF TGTGTTCCGGGACAGGGGAAAAATGAGCAGTTCTTC
NA TRBJ2-1 TRBV9 NA CASSVTTANEQFF TGTGCCAGCAGCGTTACGACTGCCAATGAGCAGTTCTTC
NA TRBJ2-7 TRBV30 NA CAWSRDTLYEQYF TGTGCCTGGAGTAGGGACACGTTATACGAGCAGTACTTC
NA TRBJ2-5 TRBV5-1 TRBD2 CASSSAGGSETQYF TGCGCCAGCAGCTCGGCCGGGGGGTCAGAGACCCAGTACTTC
NA TRBJ1-2 TRBV7-3 NA CASSPSDSSYGYTF TGTGCCAGCAGCCCTTCGGACAGCTCCTATGGCTACACCTTC